The subject of this entry is one T cell receptor beta chain. Its specificity is unknown. These data are taken from a study of T cell responses to AZD1222 COVID-19 vaccine. Whole-study findings and limits: Spike-spanning, vaccine-associated CD4 TCRs were dominant at 160-218 and 743-854.

CDR3 length: 13 residues. Trimming removed 5 bases at V and 3 bases at J, with 11 bases between. The germline CDR1 and CDR2 sequences are SGDLS and YYNGEE. Assay used: immunoSEQ multiplex PCR; TCRdb lists only in-frame clones, some missing. The sample has approximately 150,000 clones, 80% to 95% seen once. The specimen comprised peripheral blood, sampled 28 days after the second AZD1222 dose. J is TRBJ1-2 and V is TRBV9; D remains unclear. The TCR was taken from an adult who received the AZD1222 COVID-19 vaccine. Here the CDR3 DNA reads TGTGCCAGCAGTCAAGAGTACCACTATGGCTACACCTTC. Translating it yields CASSQEYHYGYTF.